Below, 30 T cell receptor beta chains from the same sample are listed, as sequenced in a study of Tregs in tolerant kidney transplant recipients (dated 2019 in TCRdb). Library preparation employed the immunoSEQ multiplex PCR assay. TCRdb's version of the immuneACCESS table is confined to in-frame rearrangements and falls short of the full clone set. An unresolved V gene accounts for under half of the shortfall where checked; the remainder is of unknown origin. For this sample the table gives more than 60,000 clones, of which more than 95% were detected only once. 0.55% to 0.6% of the sample goes to the ten largest clones. Interpreted using the paper, the time point label stands for: blood sample drawn before combined kidney and bone marrow transplant. Specimen: CD4+ T cells from blood, collected before the transplant. The source of these receptors is a human donor who received a combined kidney and bone marrow transplant.

This chain uses TRBV7-9 with TRBJ1-4; TRBD1 might be the D (5 bases). There are 15 residues in the CDR3. Between the trimmed V and J ends, which lost 5 bases and 2 bases, there was a span of 12 bases. Germline CDR1 and CDR2: SEHNR and FQNEAQ (reference sequence). CDR3 protein: CASSGPGETNEKLFF. CDR3 bases: TGTGCCAGCAGCGGCCCGGGGGAGACTAATGAAAAACTGTTTTTT.

The rearrangement links TRBV5-4 to TRBJ1-1; the match to TRBD1 covers 10 bases. The CDR3 runs 15 residues. Germline-derived CDR1 and CDR2 are SGHNT and YYREEE (reference sequence). Losses at the gene ends were 4 bases for V and 3 bases for J; bases not matched to a gene: 6. The CDR3 reads CASSPRDRGYTEAFF. Here the CDR3 DNA reads TGTGCCAGCAGCCCACGGGACAGGGGCTACACTGAAGCTTTCTTT.

This chain links TRBV7-3 with TRBJ2-1; 11 bases are a match to TRBD2. CDR1 is SGHTA, CDR2 FQGTGA, per germline. The CDR3 has 16 amino acids. V gave up 0 bases and J gave up 6 bases; unmatched junction bases: 4. This CDR3 is CASSLTFGLAGNEQFF. CDR3 in DNA: TGTGCCAGCAGCTTAACATTTGGACTAGCGGGCAATGAGCAGTTCTTC.

The chain couples TRBV4-1 to TRBJ1-2; D ambiguous. The germline V and J ends were trimmed by 2 bases and 8 bases, with 15 bases remaining between them. Germline CDR1 MGHRA, CDR2 YSYEKL. This CDR3 is built from 14 residues. CDR3 residues: CASSQTDIHRGYTF. The CDR3 DNA sequence: TGCGCCAGCAGCCAAACCGACATTCATCGGGGCTACACCTTC.

The chain employs TRBV9 and TRBJ1-2; TRBD1 matches at 9 bases. The ends lost 4 bases at V and 4 bases at J; junction bases unmatched: 11. The CDR3 totals 16 residues. Germline V lookup: CDR1 SGDLS, CDR2 YYNGEE. CDR3: CASSPTDRGPPYGYTF. CDR3 sequence (DNA): TGTGCCAGCAGCCCTACGGACAGGGGACCACCCTATGGCTACACCTTC.

This sequence joins TRBV6-4 and TRBJ2-1, with 9 bases aligning to TRBD1. After removal of 6 bases from V and 8 bases from J, the junction contained 11 bases not matched to a gene. This CDR3 comprises 15 residues. Germline loops: CDR1 MRHNA, CDR2 SNTAGT. The CDR3 nucleotides are TGTGCCAGCAGCGACCCGGACAGGGGTGATTATGAGCAGTTCTTC. It encodes CASSDPDRGDYEQFF.

The CDR3 DNA sequence: TGTGCCAGCACCGTATTTAGTAATGAAAAACTGTTTTTT. Protein sequence: CASTVFSNEKLFF. The chain recombines TRBV28 with TRBJ1-4; D gene uncertain. The CDR3 spans 13 residues. Germline assignment: CDR1 MDHEN and CDR2 SYDVKM. Trimming took off 7 bases at V and 4 bases at J, with 10 bases between the two ends. Supplemented by reference TRBV28 and TRBJ1-4, the full variable domain reads DVKVTQSSRYLVKRTGEKVFLECVQDMDHENMFWYRQDPGLGLRLIYFSYDVKMKEKGDIPEGYSVSREKKERFSLILESASTNQTSMYLCASTVFSNEKLFFGSGTQLSVL.

This chain uses TRBV7-9 with TRBJ2-3; D gene uncertain. Trimming stripped 3 bases from V and 0 bases from J, with 4 bases between. The CDR3 covers 13 residues. Germline CDR1 and CDR2: SEHNR and FQNEAQ (reference sequence). CDR3 DNA sequence: TGTGCCAGCAGCTTTTCTAGCACAGATACGCAGTATTTT. Encoded protein: CASSFSSTDTQYF.

The chain carries TRBV5-4 and TRBJ2-5; 7 bases line up with TRBD1. Per germline, CDR1 SGHNT and CDR2 YYREEE (reference sequence). The CDR3 runs to 15 residues. V gave up 0 bases and J gave up 5 bases; unmatched junction bases: 7. CDR3 DNA: TGTGCCAGCAGCTTGGGCAGGGGGTGGCGGGAGACCCAGTACTTC. Translating gives CASSLGRGWRETQYF.

Here the CDR3 DNA reads TGTGCCAGCAGTTTATTTGGACAGGGGGTTAACTATGGCTACACCTTC. Translation gives CASSLFGQGVNYGYTF. The rearrangement links TRBV28 to TRBJ1-2; TRBD1 matches at 10 bases. The germline V gene encodes CDR1 MDHEN and CDR2 SYDVKM. The CDR3 covers 16 residues. With 1 base clipped from V and 1 base from J, the junction kept 3 bases outside the gene matches.

The V call is TRBV2, the J call TRBJ1-5, with D hard to call. The CDR3 loop spans 13 amino acids. Looked up from germline, CDR1 is SNHLY and CDR2 is FYNNEI. V lost 6 bases, J lost 5 bases, and 11 bases lay in between. The chain's CDR3 is CASSLDLDQPQHF. CDR3 DNA sequence: TGTGCCAGCAGCCTGGACTTGGATCAGCCCCAGCATTTT.

V usage is TRBV19 and J usage is TRBJ2-1; 12 bases are shared with TRBD2. The CDR3 has 15 residues. Germline-derived CDR1 and CDR2 are LNHDA and SQIVND (reference sequence). Losses at the gene ends were 7 bases for V and 8 bases for J; bases not matched to a gene: 9. The DNA for the CDR3 is TGTGCCAGTAAGTTGCGACTAGCGGGAGTTTATGAGCAGTTCTTC. Protein product: CASKLRLAGVYEQFF.

The V and J genes are TRBV11-3 and TRBJ2-2; 9 bases line up with TRBD1. CDR1 and CDR2 (germline): SGHNT, YENEEA. CDR3 length: 18 residues. The junction had 16 bases not matched to a gene; V was cut back by 5 bases and J by 6 bases. The CDR3 DNA sequence: TGTGCCAGCAGCCCCGGGACCGGGACAGGGTTTGGTTCCGGGGAGCTGTTTTTT. Protein product: CASSPGTGTGFGSGELFF.

The chain uses TRBV11-3 and TRBJ2-1; TRBD2 aligns across 8 bases. V was pared by 1 base and J by 5 bases, with 7 bases of the junction left unmatched. Germline V gene data show CDR1 as SGHNT and CDR2 as YENEEA. The CDR3 has 16 amino acids. As DNA, the CDR3 is TGTGCCAGCAGCTTAGCGTCCGGGACTAGTAACAATGAGCAGTTCTTC. Protein sequence: CASSLASGTSNNEQFF.

This clone was seen a single time. The chain joins TRBV29-1 to TRBJ1-2, with 7 bases lining up with TRBD1. This CDR3 has 12 residues. V was clipped by 0 bases and J by 8 bases; unmatched bases: 3. CDR1 is SQVTM and CDR2 is ANQGSEA in the germline V gene. The DNA of the CDR3 is TGCAGCGTTGAAGAGACAGGGTTCGGCTACACCTTC. Translation gives CSVEETGFGYTF. Full variable domain (outside the CDR3, taken from reference TRBV29-1 and TRBJ1-2): SAVISQKPSRDICQRGTSLTIQCQVDSQVTMMFWYRQQPGQSLTLIATANQGSEATYESGFVIDKFPISRPNLTFSTLTVSNMSPEDSSIYLCSVEETGFGYTFGSGTRLTVV.

The gene calls are TRBV5-6 and TRBJ2-1; D is unresolved. CDR3 length: 16 residues. Trimming removed 4 bases from V and 2 bases from J, with 16 bases in between. Germline CDR1 is SGHDT and CDR2 is YYEEEE. The CDR3 DNA sequence: TGTGCCAGCAGCCCCTACCCTGTTGTGACCTACAATGAGCAGTTCTTC. It encodes CASSPYPVVTYNEQFF.

This chain joins TRBV19 and TRBJ1-2; maybe TRBD1 (6 bases). This CDR3 has 14 residues. Trimming removed 9 bases at V and 4 bases at J, with 18 bases between. Germline V CDR1 and CDR2: LNHDA, SQIVND (reference sequence). In DNA form, the CDR3 reads TGTGCCAGCAGGGGCCGCTTGCTCGTCTATGGCTACACCTTC. Encoded protein: CASRGRLLVYGYTF.

This sequence joins TRBV7-7 and TRBJ2-3, with D perhaps TRBD2 (6 bases). This CDR3 region has 15 residues. Trimming shortened V by 5 bases and J by 2 bases, and 14 bases separated the two germline ends. Germline V lookup: CDR1 SSHAT, CDR2 FNYEAQ (reference sequence). The CDR3 region is CASSPLGGFTDTQYF. The CDR3 DNA reads TGTGCCAGCAGCCCACTAGGAGGGTTCACAGATACGCAGTATTTT.

A single count supports this clone. The V call is TRBV28, the J call TRBJ1-2, with a tentative D call TRBD1 (6 bases). The germline CDR1 and CDR2 sequences are MDHEN and SYDVKM. CDR3 length: 14 residues. V dropped 5 bases and J dropped 6 bases, with 16 bases sitting between them. CDR3 sequence: CASSLTGQNNGYTF. In nucleotides, the CDR3 is TGTGCCAGCAGTCTCACCGGACAGAACAATGGCTACACCTTC.

V is TRBV28 and J is TRBJ2-7; TRBD1 is a possible D gene (6 bases). The CDR3 runs to 14 residues. The germline V gene has CDR1 MDHEN and CDR2 SYDVKM. Trimming cost V 2 bases and J 4 bases, with 12 bases left between them. DNA for the CDR3: TGTGCCAGCAGTTTAAGGCAGGGGTGGTACGAGCAGTACTTC. This sequence encodes CASSLRQGWYEQYF.

This chain uses TRBV7-9 with TRBJ2-3, with D unclear. Between the trimmed V and J ends, which lost 3 bases and 0 bases, there was a span of 4 bases. This CDR3 region has 13 residues. Germline assignment: CDR1 SEHNR and CDR2 FQNEAQ (reference sequence). The CDR3 loop is CASSFGSTDTQYF. CDR3 sequence (DNA): TGTGCCAGCAGCTTTGGCAGCACAGATACGCAGTATTTT.

The V gene is TRBV28, the J gene TRBJ1-2; TRBD1 matches at 8 bases. This CDR3 region has 17 residues. With V trimmed by 2 bases and J by 0 bases, 8 bases remained unmatched. Germline lookup yields CDR1 MDHEN and CDR2 SYDVKM. For the CDR3, the DNA is TGTGCCAGCAGTTTACCCCTCCGGGACAGGACTAACTATGGCTACACCTTC. Residues: CASSLPLRDRTNYGYTF.

The rearrangement links TRBV9 to TRBJ2-1; 9 bases are shared with TRBD2. The CDR3 has 17 amino acids. J was trimmed by 7 bases and V by 0 bases; bases with no gene match: 11. The V gene's germline CDR1 is SGDLS and CDR2 YYNGEE. The CDR3 reads CASSVGHLAGGRNEQFF. CDR3 in DNA: TGTGCCAGCAGCGTAGGACATTTGGCGGGGGGGAGGAATGAGCAGTTCTTC. Full variable domain (outside the CDR3, taken from reference TRBV9 and TRBJ2-1): DSGVTQTPKHLITATGQRVTLRCSPRSGDLSVYWYQQSLDQGLQFLIQYYNGEERAKGNILERFSAQQFPDLHSELNLSSLELGDSALYFCASSVGHLAGGRNEQFFGPGTRLTVL.

In its sample, this clone was seen once. This chain uses TRBV2 with TRBJ2-5, with D tentatively TRBD1 (6 bases). This CDR3 has 15 amino acids. The germline V gene has CDR1 SNHLY and CDR2 FYNNEI. Trimming stripped 4 bases from V and 1 base from J, with 13 bases between. For the CDR3, the DNA is TGTGCCAGCAGTGGACGGGGCAGGGGCCAAGAGACCCAGTACTTC. Protein: CASSGRGRGQETQYF.

The V and J genes are TRBV19 and TRBJ2-5; 7 nucleotides match TRBD2. This CDR3 is built from 15 residues. Germline V lookup: CDR1 LNHDA, CDR2 SQIVND (reference sequence). The trim removed 3 bases at V and 2 bases at J, leaving 6 bases unmatched. CDR3 sequence: CASSIAGVGQETQYF. CDR3 nucleotides: TGTGCCAGTAGTATTGCGGGGGTCGGGCAAGAGACCCAGTACTTC. The full variable domain, in which reference TRBV19 and TRBJ2-5 provide the parts outside the CDR3, is DGGITQSPKYLFRKEGQNVTLSCEQNLNHDAMYWYRQDPGQGLRLIYYSQIVNDFQKGDIAEGYSVSREKKESFPLTVTSAQKNPTAFYLCASSIAGVGQETQYFGPGTRLLVL.

CDR3 bases: TGTGCCAGCAGCTTATATCTGAGCCGACTTCTTACTGGAAACACCATATATTTT. It yields the protein CASSLYLSRLLTGNTIYF. The rearrangement joins TRBV7-9 to TRBJ1-3; the D is unclear. This CDR3 region has 18 residues. V was pared by 2 bases and J by 2 bases, with 19 bases between. Germline V CDR1 and CDR2: SEHNR, FQNEAQ (reference sequence).

The chain's CDR3 is CSVESGGNEQFF. In DNA form, the CDR3 reads TGCAGCGTTGAATCCGGGGGGAATGAGCAGTTCTTC. V gene TRBV29-1 combines with J gene TRBJ2-1; 7 bases map to TRBD2. V lost 2 bases, J lost 7 bases, and 2 bases stayed unmatched. The CDR3 spans 12 residues. Germline V gene data show CDR1 as SQVTM and CDR2 as ANQGSEA.

CDR3 in amino acids: CASSLEAGKDTQYF. In nucleotides, the CDR3 is TGCGCCAGCAGCCTCGAGGCGGGGAAAGATACGCAGTATTTT. J is TRBJ2-3 and V is TRBV4-3; a weak D match, TRBD2 (6 bases). V was clipped by 4 bases and J by 5 bases, with 13 bases between them. CDR1 and CDR2 from the germline V gene are LGHNA and YSLEER. The length of the CDR3 is 14 residues.

This chain joins TRBV19 and TRBJ1-2, with 7 bases lining up with TRBD1. V shed 5 bases and J 4 bases; nucleotides not matched to a gene: 13. CDR1 is LNHDA and CDR2 is SQIVND in the germline V gene (reference sequence). The CDR3 extends over 16 amino acids. CDR3 region: CASSPQGSGGGYGYTF. Here the CDR3 DNA reads TGTGCCAGTAGTCCCCAGGGTTCAGGGGGAGGCTATGGCTACACCTTC.

This clone was recorded once. V is TRBV4-3 and J is TRBJ1-1; 7 bases agree with TRBD1. The CDR3 is 14 residues long. Germline CDR1 is LGHNA and CDR2 is YSLEER. Losses at the gene ends were 8 bases for V and 1 base for J; bases not matched to a gene: 7. The chain's CDR3 is CASARGPANTEAFF. CDR3 in DNA: TGCGCCAGCGCAAGGGGGCCAGCGAACACTGAAGCTTTCTTT.